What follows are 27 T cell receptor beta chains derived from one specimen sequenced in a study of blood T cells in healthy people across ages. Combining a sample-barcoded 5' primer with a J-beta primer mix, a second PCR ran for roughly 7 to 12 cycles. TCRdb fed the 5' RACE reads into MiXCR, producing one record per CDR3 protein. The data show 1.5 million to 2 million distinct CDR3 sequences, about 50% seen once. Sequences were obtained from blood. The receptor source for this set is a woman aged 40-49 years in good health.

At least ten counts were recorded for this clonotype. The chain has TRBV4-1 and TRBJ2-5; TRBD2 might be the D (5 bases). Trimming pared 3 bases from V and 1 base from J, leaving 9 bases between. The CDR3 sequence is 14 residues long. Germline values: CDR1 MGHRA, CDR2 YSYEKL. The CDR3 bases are TGCGCCAGCAGCCACCCGGACTTCCAAGAGACCCAGTACTTC. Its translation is CASSHPDFQETQYF.

The CDR3 loop reads CASSPPGGGGEKLFF. The CDR3 region has the DNA TGTGCCAGCTCACCCCCCGGCGGGGGTGGTGAAAAACTGTTTTTT. The chain uses TRBV18 and TRBJ1-4; the D gene is possibly TRBD1 (5 bases). This CDR3 is 15 amino acids long. Germline lookup yields CDR1 KGHSH and CDR2 LQKENI. Trimming removed 3 bases from V and 7 bases from J, with 15 bases in between. Full variable domain (missing parts from reference TRBV18 and TRBJ1-4): NAGVMQNPRHLVRRRGQEARLRCSPMKGHSHVYWYRQLPEEGLKFMVYLQKENIIDESGMPKERFSAEFPKEGPSILRIQQVVRGDSAAYFCASSPPGGGGEKLFFGSGTQLSVL.

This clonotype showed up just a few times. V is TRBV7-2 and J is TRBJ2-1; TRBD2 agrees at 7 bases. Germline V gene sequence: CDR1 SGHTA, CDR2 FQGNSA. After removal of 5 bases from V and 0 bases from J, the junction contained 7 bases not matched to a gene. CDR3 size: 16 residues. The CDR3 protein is CASSPGTTRSYNEQFF. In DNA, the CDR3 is TGTGCCAGCAGCCCCGGGACTACCCGCTCCTACAATGAGCAGTTCTTC.

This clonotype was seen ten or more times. The CDR3 DNA reads as TGTGCCAGCAGCCAATCACGCAGCGAGCAGTACTTC. Protein sequence: CASSQSRSEQYF. This chain joins TRBV16 and TRBJ2-7, with D hard to call. V lost 0 bases, J lost 6 bases, and 6 bases lay in between. Germline V gives CDR1 KGHSY, CDR2 FQNENV. This CDR3 is built from 12 residues.

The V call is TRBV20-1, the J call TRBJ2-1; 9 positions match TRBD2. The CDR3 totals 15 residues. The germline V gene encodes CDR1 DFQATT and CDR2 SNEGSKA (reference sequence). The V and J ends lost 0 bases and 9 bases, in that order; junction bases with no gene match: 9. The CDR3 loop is CSARDISGGSREQFF. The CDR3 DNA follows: TGCAGTGCTAGAGATATCAGCGGGGGGTCTCGTGAGCAGTTCTTC.

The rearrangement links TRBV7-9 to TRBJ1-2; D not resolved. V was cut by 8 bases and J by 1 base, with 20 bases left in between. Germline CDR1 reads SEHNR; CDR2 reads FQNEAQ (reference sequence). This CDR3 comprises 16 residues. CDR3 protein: CASVGPGDFSNYGYTF. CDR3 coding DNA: TGTGCCAGCGTCGGACCCGGGGATTTCAGTAACTATGGCTACACCTTC.

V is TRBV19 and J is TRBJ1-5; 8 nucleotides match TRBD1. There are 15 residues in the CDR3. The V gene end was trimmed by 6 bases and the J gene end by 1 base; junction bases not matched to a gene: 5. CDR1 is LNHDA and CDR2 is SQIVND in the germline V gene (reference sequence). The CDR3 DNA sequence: TGTGCCAGTAGGAGGACAGGGACGAGCAATCAGCCCCAGCATTTT. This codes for CASRRTGTSNQPQHF.

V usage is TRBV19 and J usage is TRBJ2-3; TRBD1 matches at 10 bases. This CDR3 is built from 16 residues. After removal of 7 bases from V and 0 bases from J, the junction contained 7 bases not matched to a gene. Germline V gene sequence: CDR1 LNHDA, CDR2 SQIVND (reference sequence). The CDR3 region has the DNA TGTGCCAGTAATCCTCGGGACAGGGGAAGCACAGATACGCAGTATTTT. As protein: CASNPRDRGSTDTQYF.

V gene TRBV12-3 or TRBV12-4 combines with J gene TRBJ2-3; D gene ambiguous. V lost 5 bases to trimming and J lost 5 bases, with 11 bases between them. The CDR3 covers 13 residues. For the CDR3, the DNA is TGTGCCAGCAGTAGGGATCTAGAAGATACGCAGTATTTT. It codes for CASSRDLEDTQYF.

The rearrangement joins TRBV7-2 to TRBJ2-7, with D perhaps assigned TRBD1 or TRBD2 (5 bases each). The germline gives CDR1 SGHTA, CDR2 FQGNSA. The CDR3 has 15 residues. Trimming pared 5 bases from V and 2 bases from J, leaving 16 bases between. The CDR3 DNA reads TGTACCAGCAGCCAAGTCCTCAGGGACCCCTACGAGCAGTACTTC. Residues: CTSSQVLRDPYEQYF.

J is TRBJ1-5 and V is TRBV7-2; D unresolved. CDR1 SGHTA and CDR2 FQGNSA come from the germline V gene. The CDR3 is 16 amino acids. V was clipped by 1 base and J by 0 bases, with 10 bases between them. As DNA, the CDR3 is TGTGCCAGCAGCTTAGTAGGTCGGTCTAGCAATCAGCCCCAGCATTTT. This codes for CASSLVGRSSNQPQHF. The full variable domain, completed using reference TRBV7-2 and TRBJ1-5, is GAGVSQSPSNKVTEKGKDVELRCDPISGHTALYWYRQSLGQGLEFLIYFQGNSAPDKSGLPSDRFSAERTGGSVSTLTIQRTQQEDSAVYLCASSLVGRSSNQPQHFGDGTRLSIL.

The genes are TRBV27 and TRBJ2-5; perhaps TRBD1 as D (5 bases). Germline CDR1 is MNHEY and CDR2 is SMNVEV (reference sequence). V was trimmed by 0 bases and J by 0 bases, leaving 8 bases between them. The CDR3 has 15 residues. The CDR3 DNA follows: TGTGCCAGCAGTTTATCTACGGACAACCAAGAGACCCAGTACTTC. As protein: CASSLSTDNQETQYF.

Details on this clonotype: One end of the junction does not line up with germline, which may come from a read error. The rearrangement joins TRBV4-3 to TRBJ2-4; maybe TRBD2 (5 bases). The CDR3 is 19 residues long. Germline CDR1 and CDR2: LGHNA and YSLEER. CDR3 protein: CASSQDWRAAGVAKNIRYF. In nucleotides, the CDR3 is TGCGCCAGCAGCCAAGACTGGCGGGCGGCCGGGGTAGCCAAAAACATTCGGTACTTC.

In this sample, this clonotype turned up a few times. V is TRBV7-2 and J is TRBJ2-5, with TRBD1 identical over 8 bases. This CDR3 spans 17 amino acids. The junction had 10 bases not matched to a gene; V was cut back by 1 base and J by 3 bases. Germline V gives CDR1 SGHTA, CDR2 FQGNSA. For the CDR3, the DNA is TGTGCCAGCAGCTTAGGGGCCAGGGGGCAGGAGGAAGAGACCCAGTACTTC. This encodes CASSLGARGQEEETQYF.

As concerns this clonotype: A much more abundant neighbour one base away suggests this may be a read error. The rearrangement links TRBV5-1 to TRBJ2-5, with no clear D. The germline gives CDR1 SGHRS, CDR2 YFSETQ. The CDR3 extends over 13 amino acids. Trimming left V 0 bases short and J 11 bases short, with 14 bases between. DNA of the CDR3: TGCGCCAGCAGCTTGGGAGTGAGGAGAGAGCAGTACTTC. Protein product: CASSLGVRREQYF.

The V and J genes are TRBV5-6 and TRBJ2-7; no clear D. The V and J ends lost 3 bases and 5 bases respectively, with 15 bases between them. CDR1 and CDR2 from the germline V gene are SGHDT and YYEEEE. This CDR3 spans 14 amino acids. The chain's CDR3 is CASSSWLETDEQYF. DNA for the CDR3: TGTGCCAGCAGCTCTTGGCTGGAGACCGACGAGCAGTACTTC.

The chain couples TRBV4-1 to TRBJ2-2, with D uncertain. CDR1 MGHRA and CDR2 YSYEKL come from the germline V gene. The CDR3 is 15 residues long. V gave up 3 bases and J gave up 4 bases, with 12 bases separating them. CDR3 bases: TGCGCCAGCAGCCACATAGGGCTTTCCACCGGGGAGCTGTTTTTT. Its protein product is CASSHIGLSTGELFF.

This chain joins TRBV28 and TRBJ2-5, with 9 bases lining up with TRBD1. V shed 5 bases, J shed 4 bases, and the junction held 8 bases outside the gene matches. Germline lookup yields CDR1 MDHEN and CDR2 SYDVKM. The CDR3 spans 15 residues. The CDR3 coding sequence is TGTGCCAGCAGTCGAACAGGGGGCGCGAGAGAGACCCAGTACTTC. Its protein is CASSRTGGARETQYF. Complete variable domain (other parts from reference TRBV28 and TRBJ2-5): DVKVTQSSRYLVKRTGEKVFLECVQDMDHENMFWYRQDPGLGLRLIYFSYDVKMKEKGDIPEGYSVSREKKERFSLILESASTNQTSMYLCASSRTGGARETQYFGPGTRLLVL.

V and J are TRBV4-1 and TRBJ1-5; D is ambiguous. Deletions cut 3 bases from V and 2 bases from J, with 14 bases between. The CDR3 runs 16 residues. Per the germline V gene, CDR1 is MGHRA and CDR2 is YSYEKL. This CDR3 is CASSHTTEVGNQPQHF. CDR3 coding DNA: TGCGCCAGCAGCCATACAACGGAGGTTGGCAATCAGCCCCAGCATTTT.

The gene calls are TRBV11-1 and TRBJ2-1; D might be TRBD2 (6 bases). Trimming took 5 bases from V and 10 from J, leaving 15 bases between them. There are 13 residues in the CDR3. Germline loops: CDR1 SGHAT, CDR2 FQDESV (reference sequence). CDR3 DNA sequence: TGTGCCAGCAGCCTAGAGGTTGGAGGGGAGCAGTTCTTC. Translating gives CASSLEVGGEQFF.

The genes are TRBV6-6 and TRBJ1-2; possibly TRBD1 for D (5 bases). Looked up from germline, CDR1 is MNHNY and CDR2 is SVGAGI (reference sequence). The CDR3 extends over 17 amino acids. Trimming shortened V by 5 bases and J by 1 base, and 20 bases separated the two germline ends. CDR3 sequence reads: CASSRGGGSRINYGYTF. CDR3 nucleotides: TGTGCCAGCAGTCGTGGGGGGGGGTCCCGAATTAACTATGGCTACACCTTC.

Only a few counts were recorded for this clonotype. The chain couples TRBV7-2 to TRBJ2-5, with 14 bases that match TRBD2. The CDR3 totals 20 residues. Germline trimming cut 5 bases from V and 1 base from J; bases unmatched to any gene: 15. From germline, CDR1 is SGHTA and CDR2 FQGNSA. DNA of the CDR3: TGTGCCAGCAGCCCTCGAAACATTGGGACTAGCGGGGGCCTCCAAGAGACCCAGTACTTC. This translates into CASSPRNIGTSGGLQETQYF.

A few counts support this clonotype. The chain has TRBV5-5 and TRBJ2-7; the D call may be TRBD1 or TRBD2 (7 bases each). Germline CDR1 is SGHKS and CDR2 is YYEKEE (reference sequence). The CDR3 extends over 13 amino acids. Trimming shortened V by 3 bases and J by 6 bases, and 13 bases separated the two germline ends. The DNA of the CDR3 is TGTGCCAGCAGCTGGCAGGGGGGGCGCGAGCAGTACTTC. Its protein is CASSWQGGREQYF.

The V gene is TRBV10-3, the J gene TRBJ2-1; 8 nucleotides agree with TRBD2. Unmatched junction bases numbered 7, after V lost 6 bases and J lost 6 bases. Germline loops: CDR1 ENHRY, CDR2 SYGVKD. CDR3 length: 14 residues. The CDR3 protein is CAISGGGASNEQFF. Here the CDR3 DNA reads TGTGCCATCAGCGGGGGGGGTGCGAGCAATGAGCAGTTCTTC.

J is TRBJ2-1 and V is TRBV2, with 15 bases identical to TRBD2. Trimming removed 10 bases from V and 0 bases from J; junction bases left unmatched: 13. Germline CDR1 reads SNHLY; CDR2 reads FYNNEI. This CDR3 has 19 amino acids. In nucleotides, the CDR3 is TGTGCCATGACACGAGGGACTAGCGGGGGGCGTAGCTCCTACAATGAGCAGTTCTTC. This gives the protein CAMTRGTSGGRSSYNEQFF.

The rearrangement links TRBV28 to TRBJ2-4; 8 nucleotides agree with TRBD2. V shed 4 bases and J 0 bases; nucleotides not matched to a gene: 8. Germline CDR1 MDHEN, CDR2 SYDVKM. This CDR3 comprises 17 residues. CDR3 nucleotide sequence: TGTGCCAGCAGTTCCGGGACTAGGGGGGTAGCCAAAAACATTCAGTACTTC. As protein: CASSSGTRGVAKNIQYF. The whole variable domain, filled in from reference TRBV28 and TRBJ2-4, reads DVKVTQSSRYLVKRTGEKVFLECVQDMDHENMFWYRQDPGLGLRLIYFSYDVKMKEKGDIPEGYSVSREKKERFSLILESASTNQTSMYLCASSSGTRGVAKNIQYFGAGTRLSVL.

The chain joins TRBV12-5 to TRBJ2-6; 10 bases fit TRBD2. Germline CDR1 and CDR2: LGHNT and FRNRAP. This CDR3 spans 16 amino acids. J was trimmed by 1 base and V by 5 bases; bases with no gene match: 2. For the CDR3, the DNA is TGTGCTAGTGGTCTTAGCGGGGGGTCTGGGGCCAACGTCCTGACTTTC. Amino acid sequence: CASGLSGGSGANVLTF.